The rows below give T cell receptor beta chains drawn from one sample of a study of shared clonotypes between healthy human individuals. Sequencing was performed with immunoSEQ multiplex PCR; in TCRdb, only in-frame clones are kept and a portion is missing. The sample contains over a million clones, roughly 74% of which appear only once. The sample consisted of memory CD4+ T cells from PBMCs. All receptors derive from a man aged 18 to 30 in good health. Some clones in this sample may be carry-over from other donors' samples. The CDR3 runs from the conserved cysteine through the conserved F or W. Each record gives: D gene, J gene, clone size, V gene, CDR3 length, CDR3 DNA, CDR3 protein. The D gene is left open where the match is weak. Clone size is shown for a subset of rows, as once, few, many or a class of expanded clone.

d_gene: NA; j_gene: TRBJ2-1; abundance: NA; v_gene: TRBV11-2; len: 15; CDR3nt: TGTGCCAGCAGCTGGGGGTTGAGCTCCTACAATGAGCAGTTCTTC; CDR3aa: CASSWGLSSYNEQFF
d_gene: NA; j_gene: TRBJ1-1; abundance: NA; v_gene: TRBV28; len: 15; CDR3nt: TGTGCCAGCAGTTTACGTAGGGGCTGGATGGCTGAAGCTTTCTTT; CDR3aa: CASSLRRGWMAEAFF
d_gene: NA; j_gene: TRBJ1-1; abundance: NA; v_gene: TRBV5-1; len: 14; CDR3nt: TGCGCCAGCAGCCCAGCCGCCGGGGCCACTGAAGCTTTCTTT; CDR3aa: CASSPAAGATEAFF
d_gene: NA; j_gene: TRBJ2-1; abundance: NA; v_gene: TRBV2; len: 13; CDR3nt: TGTGCCAGCAGTCCACAGGAAGACAATGAGCAGTTCTTC; CDR3aa: CASSPQEDNEQFF
d_gene: NA; j_gene: TRBJ1-5; abundance: many; v_gene: TRBV10-1; len: 13; CDR3nt: TGCGCCAGCCAAGGGGGAGTGGGGCAGCCCCAGCATTTT; CDR3aa: CASQGGVGQPQHF
d_gene: NA; j_gene: TRBJ1-1; abundance: NA; v_gene: TRBV15; len: 10; CDR3nt: TGTGCCACCAGGGGGAAGGAAGCTTTCTTT; CDR3aa: CATRGKEAFF
d_gene: NA; j_gene: TRBJ2-2; abundance: NA; v_gene: TRBV9; len: 15; CDR3nt: TGTGCCAGCAGCGTAGAAGGCCACTCAGTCGGGGAGCTGTTTTTT; CDR3aa: CASSVEGHSVGELFF
d_gene: TRBD1; j_gene: TRBJ2-7; abundance: once; v_gene: TRBV5-1; len: 15; CDR3nt: TGCGCCAGCAGCCTCACACCGGGACAGTCGGTCGGGCAGTACTTC; CDR3aa: CASSLTPGQSVGQYF
d_gene: NA; j_gene: TRBJ2-7; abundance: few; v_gene: TRBV27; len: 17; CDR3nt: TGTGCCAGCAGTCTGGACGGTCCTCCGTACCACTCCTACGAGCAGTACTTC; CDR3aa: CASSLDGPPYHSYEQYF
d_gene: TRBD1; j_gene: TRBJ2-3; abundance: NA; v_gene: TRBV7-2; len: 15; CDR3nt: TGTGCCAGCAGCTCCTGGACAGGGTTCACAGATACGCAGTATTTT; CDR3aa: CASSSWTGFTDTQYF
d_gene: NA; j_gene: TRBJ2-3; abundance: once; v_gene: TRBV4-3; len: 17; CDR3nt: TGCGCCAGCAGCCAAGATGAGTCGGAGGGACAAGCAGATACGCAGTATTTT; CDR3aa: CASSQDESEGQADTQYF
d_gene: TRBD2; j_gene: TRBJ2-5; abundance: NA; v_gene: TRBV5-1; len: 16; CDR3nt: TGCGCCAGCAGCCCAGGACTAGCGGGAGGTGGGGAGACCCAGTACTTC; CDR3aa: CASSPGLAGGGETQYF
d_gene: NA; j_gene: TRBJ1-5; abundance: NA; v_gene: TRBV7-2; len: 13; CDR3nt: TGTGCCAGCAGCACGGGTCCAGATCAGCCCCAGCATTTT; CDR3aa: CASSTGPDQPQHF
d_gene: NA; j_gene: TRBJ2-3; abundance: NA; v_gene: TRBV5-4; len: 12; CDR3nt: TGTGCCAGCAGCCGGGGCACAGATACGCAGTATTTT; CDR3aa: CASSRGTDTQYF
d_gene: NA; j_gene: TRBJ2-5; abundance: once; v_gene: TRBV7-3; len: 14; CDR3nt: TGTGCCAGCAGTCCCGGGGGAGCTCAAGAGACCCAGTACTTC; CDR3aa: CASSPGGAQETQYF
d_gene: NA; j_gene: TRBJ2-7; abundance: once; v_gene: TRBV28; len: 15; CDR3nt: TGTGCCAGCAGTTCGGAGGGGGGAAGCTCCTACGAGCAGTACTTC; CDR3aa: CASSSEGGSSYEQYF
d_gene: NA; j_gene: TRBJ1-1; abundance: NA; v_gene: TRBV2; len: 14; CDR3nt: TGTGCCAGCAGTACATATTTAAGAGGGACTGAAGCTTTCTTT; CDR3aa: CASSTYLRGTEAFF
d_gene: NA; j_gene: TRBJ2-5; abundance: once; v_gene: TRBV7-7; len: 14; CDR3nt: TGTGCCAGCAGCGTCAGGGTTGGGACAGAGACCCAGTACTTC; CDR3aa: CASSVRVGTETQYF
d_gene: NA; j_gene: TRBJ1-1; abundance: NA; v_gene: TRBV29-1; len: 10; CDR3nt: TGCAGCGACCTCCGGGGTGAAGCTTCCTTT; CDR3aa: CSDLRGEASF
d_gene: NA; j_gene: TRBJ1-2; abundance: NA; v_gene: TRBV2; len: 13; CDR3nt: TGTGCCAGCAGTGGCATTCAGGACTATGGCTACACCTTC; CDR3aa: CASSGIQDYGYTF
d_gene: NA; j_gene: TRBJ2-5; abundance: NA; v_gene: TRBV28; len: 13; CDR3nt: TGTGCCAGCACCGTACAGGGAGAAGAGACCCAGTACTTC; CDR3aa: CASTVQGEETQYF
d_gene: TRBD1; j_gene: TRBJ2-4; abundance: NA; v_gene: TRBV28; len: 12; CDR3nt: TGTGCCACCAAGGGACAGAAAAACATTCAGTACTTC; CDR3aa: CATKGQKNIQYF
d_gene: NA; j_gene: TRBJ2-2; abundance: few; v_gene: TRBV2; len: 12; CDR3nt: TGTGCCAGCAGTGACGACATCGGGGAGCTGTTTTTT; CDR3aa: CASSDDIGELFF
d_gene: TRBD1; j_gene: TRBJ1-2; abundance: NA; v_gene: TRBV12-5; len: 14; CDR3nt: TGTGCTAGTGGTTCCTCAGGGGGCCACTATGGCTACACCTTC; CDR3aa: CASGSSGGHYGYTF
d_gene: NA; j_gene: TRBJ2-5; abundance: NA; v_gene: TRBV29-1; len: 11; CDR3nt: TGCAGCGTATCACGGGGGGAGACCCAGTACTTC; CDR3aa: CSVSRGETQYF
d_gene: NA; j_gene: TRBJ2-3; abundance: NA; v_gene: TRBV28; len: 16; CDR3nt: TGTGCCAGCAGTTCCCTTCTAGCACTTAGCACAGATACGCAGTATTTT; CDR3aa: CASSSLLALSTDTQYF
d_gene: TRBD2; j_gene: TRBJ2-7; abundance: NA; v_gene: TRBV28; len: 16; CDR3nt: TGTGCCAGCAGTTTAGCTTTGATCGGGAGGATCTCCGAGCAGTACTTC; CDR3aa: CASSLALIGRISEQYF
d_gene: NA; j_gene: TRBJ2-7; abundance: NA; v_gene: TRBV21-1; len: 14; CDR3nt: TGTGCCAGCAGCAAACGGGACAGGTACTACGAGCAGTACTTC; CDR3aa: CASSKRDRYYEQYF
d_gene: NA; j_gene: TRBJ1-1; abundance: NA; v_gene: TRBV19; len: 14; CDR3nt: TGTGCCAGTAGTATTCCAGGTGGGACTCCAGGGGCTTTCTTT; CDR3aa: CASSIPGGTPGAFF
d_gene: NA; j_gene: TRBJ2-1; abundance: NA; v_gene: TRBV18; len: 13; CDR3nt: TGTGCCAGCTCGACAACGGACACTGTGGAGCAGTTCTTC; CDR3aa: CASSTTDTVEQFF
d_gene: NA; j_gene: TRBJ2-3; abundance: NA; v_gene: TRBV9; len: 15; CDR3nt: TGTGCCAGCAGCGTAGGAAACTCGCCCCCAGATACGCAGTATTTT; CDR3aa: CASSVGNSPPDTQYF
d_gene: NA; j_gene: TRBJ1-1; abundance: NA; v_gene: TRBV7-2; len: 13; CDR3nt: TGTGCCAGCAGTCCTTCGCGGGGGGCTGAAGCTTTCTTT; CDR3aa: CASSPSRGAEAFF
d_gene: NA; j_gene: TRBJ2-5; abundance: NA; v_gene: TRBV7-2; len: 16; CDR3nt: TGTGCCAGCAGCTTAAGCGGCTCTGGGGGCCAAGAGACCCAGTACTTC; CDR3aa: CASSLSGSGGQETQYF
d_gene: TRBD1; j_gene: TRBJ2-3; abundance: few; v_gene: TRBV6-5; len: 15; CDR3nt: TGTGCCAGCAGTCCAGGGGGCGCGGGCACAGATACGCAGTATTTT; CDR3aa: CASSPGGAGTDTQYF
d_gene: NA; j_gene: TRBJ2-5; abundance: NA; v_gene: TRBV5-1; len: 15; CDR3nt: TGCGCCAGCAGCTTGACGAGCAGGGTCGGCGAGACCCAGTACTTC; CDR3aa: CASSLTSRVGETQYF
d_gene: TRBD2; j_gene: TRBJ2-7; abundance: NA; v_gene: TRBV6-8; len: 15; CDR3nt: TGTGCCAGCAAGACTAGTGGGGGGGTTTCCTACGAGCAGTACTTC; CDR3aa: CASKTSGGVSYEQYF
d_gene: TRBD1; j_gene: TRBJ2-1; abundance: few; v_gene: TRBV6-5; len: 13; CDR3nt: TGTGCCAGCAGGAGGACAGGGGGGAATGAGCAGTTCTTC; CDR3aa: CASRRTGGNEQFF
d_gene: NA; j_gene: TRBJ2-3; abundance: NA; v_gene: TRBV7-9; len: 13; CDR3nt: TGTGCCAGCAGCTTAAAGACTAGTGGTACGCAGTATTTT; CDR3aa: CASSLKTSGTQYF
d_gene: NA; j_gene: TRBJ1-5; abundance: NA; v_gene: TRBV6-5; len: 15; CDR3nt: TGTGCCAGCAGTCTCAGGCCAGGGTATAATCAGCCCCAGCATTTT; CDR3aa: CASSLRPGYNQPQHF
d_gene: NA; j_gene: TRBJ1-2; abundance: NA; v_gene: TRBV5-1; len: 16; CDR3nt: TGCGCCAGCAGCTTGGATTTTCCAGGGGTCAACTATGGCTACACCTTC; CDR3aa: CASSLDFPGVNYGYTF
d_gene: NA; j_gene: TRBJ1-4; abundance: NA; v_gene: TRBV7-8; len: 16; CDR3nt: TGTGCCAGCAGCGAAGAGGGGGGGACGACGGGCGGAAAACTGTTTTTT; CDR3aa: CASSEEGGTTGGKLFF
d_gene: NA; j_gene: TRBJ2-7; abundance: NA; v_gene: TRBV28; len: 12; CDR3nt: TGTGCCAGCAGTTTCGGGGTGTACGAGCAGTACTTC; CDR3aa: CASSFGVYEQYF
d_gene: TRBD2; j_gene: TRBJ2-3; abundance: NA; v_gene: TRBV2; len: 16; CDR3nt: TGTGCCAGCAGCGGGGGACTAGCGGATTTCACAGATACGCAGTATTTT; CDR3aa: CASSGGLADFTDTQYF
d_gene: TRBD2; j_gene: TRBJ2-2; abundance: NA; v_gene: TRBV5-1; len: 16; CDR3nt: TGCGCCAGCAGCTCAGGAGGCGGGAGTAACACCGGGGAGCTGTTTTTT; CDR3aa: CASSSGGGSNTGELFF
d_gene: NA; j_gene: TRBJ1-1; abundance: NA; v_gene: TRBV9; len: 15; CDR3nt: TGTGCCAGCAGCGTAGACGGGGGATTAGACACTGAAGCTTTCTTT; CDR3aa: CASSVDGGLDTEAFF
d_gene: TRBD2; j_gene: TRBJ2-5; abundance: NA; v_gene: TRBV29-1; len: 16; CDR3nt: TGCAGCGTCATCCCTTGGGGAGGGGCTTCCAGGGAGACCCAGTACTTC; CDR3aa: CSVIPWGGASRETQYF
d_gene: NA; j_gene: TRBJ2-7; abundance: NA; v_gene: TRBV7-2; len: 14; CDR3nt: TGTGCCAGCAGCTTGATCGGGCCGGCCGGCGAGCAGTACTTC; CDR3aa: CASSLIGPAGEQYF